This T cell receptor (beta chain) comes out of a study of blood T cell repertoires in COVID-19. In the study overall: Donors in the United States, Italy and Spain gave samples during acute or convalescent COVID-19. PBMCs, B-cell-depleted T cells, or T cells were the source of the cDNA or gDNA that made up the material.

The CDR3 is 18 amino acids. Per germline, CDR1 SGDLS and CDR2 YYNGEE. Trimming removed 3 bases from V and 3 bases from J; junction bases left unmatched: 14. Under the authors' procedure: Amplifying reference gene primers gave estimates of nucleated cell counts. This table comes from immunoSEQ multiplex PCR, and its TCRdb copy is limited to in-frame clones, with some not included. That table furnishes V, J and clone size, whereas the DNA furnished D and trimming. Among about 210,000 clones listed, about 90% were seen once. The material sequenced was peripheral blood. The source of this sequence is a man aged 25-40 years with acute or convalescent COVID-19. The V gene is TRBV9, the J gene TRBJ2-3; 9 nucleotides agree with TRBD2. The CDR3 here is CASSAFKSSSGTTDTQYF. CDR3 DNA: TGTGCCAGCAGCGCGTTTAAGAGCTCTAGCGGGACTACAGATACGCAGTATTTT.